This T cell receptor beta chain came from a study of blood T cell repertoires in COVID-19. About the research overall: Specimens from acute and convalescent COVID-19 originated in the United States, Italy and Spain. Nucleic acid was either cDNA or gDNA, and it came from T cells, B-cell-depleted T cells, or PBMCs.

Authors' processing steps: Estimated nucleated cell counts came from reference gene primer amplification. Using immunoSEQ multiplex PCR, the repertoire was profiled, and TCRdb retains in-frame clones only, with some absent. The V and J calls and clone size were taken over from that table, and D and trimming were inferred from the DNA. The sample holds about 74,000 clones, roughly three quarters seen once. Trimming removed 0 bases from V and 5 bases from J, with 8 bases in between. This CDR3 contains 13 residues. CDR1 and CDR2 from the germline V gene are SGDLS and YYNGEE. The sample comprised peripheral blood. This chain connects TRBV9 to TRBJ1-2; D is perhaps TRBD1 (5 bases). This sequence originates from a man between 65 and 79 years old with active or convalescent COVID-19. CDR3 in amino acids: CASSVETEYGYTF. The CDR3 DNA follows: TGTGCCAGCAGCGTAGAGACAGAATATGGCTACACCTTC.